The clone carrying this T cell receptor beta chain was counted only a few times. The sample is drawn from a study of human T cells and chemical hapten exposure. Deletions cut 4 bases from V and 8 bases from J, with 13 bases between. CDR1 and CDR2 from the germline V gene are SGHDT and YYEEEE. The CDR3 has 13 amino acids. Described time point: patch test 1, 2 weeks after DPC sensitization. Treatment here: therapeutic diphenylcyclopropenone sensitization with weekly scalp DPC. Individual cDNA molecules had unique molecular identifiers attached to them by the library. In the original workflow: Samples ranged from 23,224 to 690,600 TCRs, with a median of roughly 96,000. TCRdb independently ran MiXCR on the RACE reads; one entry per CDR3 protein. The V and J calls were determined by TCRdb, not by the authors. The table lists approximately 110,000 distinct CDR3 sequences, more than 9.5% of them singletons.

This receptor was identified in a woman between 40 and 50 years old with alopecia areata. Some clones in this sample may be carry-over from other donors' samples. The chain is built from TRBV5-6 and TRBJ2-1, with a weak D call TRBD2 (6 bases). The sequenced sample was whole blood, obtained in connection with sensitization to the hapten diphenylcyclopropenone (DPC). CDR3 nucleotides: TGTGCCAGCAGCCTCGAGGCTAGCGATGAGCAGTTCTTC. Translating it yields CASSLEASDEQFF.